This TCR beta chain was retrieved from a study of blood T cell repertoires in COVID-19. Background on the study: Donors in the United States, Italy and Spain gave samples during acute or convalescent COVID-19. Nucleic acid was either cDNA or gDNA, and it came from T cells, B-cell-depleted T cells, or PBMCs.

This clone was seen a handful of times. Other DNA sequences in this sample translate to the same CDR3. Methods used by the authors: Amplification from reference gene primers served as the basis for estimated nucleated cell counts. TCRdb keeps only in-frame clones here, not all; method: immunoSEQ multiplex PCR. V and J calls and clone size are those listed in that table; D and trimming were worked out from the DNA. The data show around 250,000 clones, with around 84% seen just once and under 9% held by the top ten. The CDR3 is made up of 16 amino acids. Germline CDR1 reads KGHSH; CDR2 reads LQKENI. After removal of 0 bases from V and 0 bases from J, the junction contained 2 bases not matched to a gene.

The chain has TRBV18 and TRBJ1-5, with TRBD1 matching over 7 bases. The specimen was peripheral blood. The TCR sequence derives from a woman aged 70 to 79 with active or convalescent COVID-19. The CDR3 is CASSPPGQYSNQPQHF. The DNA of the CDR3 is TGTGCCAGCTCACCACCGGGACAGTATAGCAATCAGCCCCAGCATTTT.